A single sample is the source of the 17 T cell receptor beta chains below, sequenced in a study of blood T cell repertoires in acute mononucleosis. The table came from immunoSEQ multiplex PCR; TCRdb's copy has only in-frame clones and leaves some out. The sample has thousands of clones, 20% to 30% seen once; the top ten hold under 35%. Time point described: acute infectious mononucleosis, at clinical presentation within 2 weeks of symptom onset (visit 1). Material: EBV YVL epitope tetramer+ CD8+ T cells sorted from PBMCs, obtained during acute infectious mononucleosis. This sample's subset: CD8 T cells binding a tetramer with EBV BRLF1 109-117 peptide (YVL-BR). The source is a woman in her late teens or twenties with infectious mononucleosis caused by EBV.

To note about this clone: The germline gene is not matched at one end of the junction; a read error may be the cause. This chain uses TRBV28 with TRBJ1-5, with D unresolved. The CDR3 loop spans 15 amino acids. Looked up from germline, CDR1 is MDHEN and CDR2 is SYDVKM. The CDR3 bases are TGTGCCAGCAGTTCCCTCAGGAGAAGCAATCAACCCCAGCATTTT. Protein product: CASSSLRRSNQPQHF.

To note about this clone: One end of the junction does not line up with germline, which may come from a read error. This chain connects TRBV7-2 to TRBJ2-1, with 7 positions matching TRBD2. Germline V lookup: CDR1 SGHTA, CDR2 FQGNSA. The CDR3 spans 16 residues. CDR3 sequence reads: CASSPLPSGFGHEQFF. The CDR3 region has the DNA TGCGCCAGCAGCCCCCTTCCTAGCGGTTTTGGGCATGAGCAGTTCTTC.

The V gene is TRBV25-1, the J gene TRBJ2-1, with 7 nucleotides matching TRBD2. CDR3 length equals 15 residues. Germline values: CDR1 MGHDK, CDR2 SYGVNS. V was clipped by 5 bases and J by 10 bases; unmatched bases: 14. The CDR3 sequence is CASSYSGTNLLEQFF. CDR3 bases: TGTGCCAGCAGTTACTCGGGGACTAACCTCTTGGAGCAGTTCTTC.

This clone was detected ten times or more. One end of the junction does not line up with germline, which may come from a read error. The sample holds other DNA sequences that translate to the same CDR3. The J gene is TRBJ2-2, the V gene TRBV4-1, with TRBD1 as a possible D gene (6 bases). Germline CDR1 reads MGHRA; CDR2 reads YSYEKL. The CDR3 is 15 amino acids. CDR3 nucleotide sequence: TGTGCCAGCAGCCCCGTAACAGGGCTCACCGGGGAGCTGTTTTTT. This gives the protein CASSPVTGLTGELFF.

Only a few counts were recorded for this clone. The V call is TRBV7-9, the J call TRBJ2-7; TRBD1 agrees at 11 bases. Germline V gives CDR1 SEHNR, CDR2 FQNEAQ (reference sequence). J was trimmed by 4 bases and V by 3 bases; bases with no gene match: 14. CDR3 size: 18 residues. CDR3 sequence: CASSLARTGGEVGYEQYF. CDR3 nucleotides: TGTGCCAGCAGCTTGGCGCGGACAGGGGGCGAAGTTGGGTACGAGCAGTACTTC.

This clone was observed at least ten times. This sample also contains other DNA sequences that code for the same CDR3. The rearrangement links TRBV6-5 to TRBJ2-5; the match to TRBD1 covers 7 bases. The CDR3 has 15 residues. V shed 6 bases, J shed 5 bases, and the junction held 12 bases outside the gene matches. Germline V gives CDR1 MNHEY, CDR2 SVGAGI. The CDR3 loop reads CASRQLTGSGETQYF. The CDR3 DNA is TGTGCCAGCAGGCAGTTGACAGGGTCTGGGGAGACCCAGTACTTC.

This clone was seen only a few times. This chain joins TRBV11-2 and TRBJ2-5; D remains ambiguous. The CDR3 contains 15 residues. V was clipped by 5 bases and J by 4 bases, with 17 bases between them. Germline CDR1 reads SGHAT; CDR2 reads FQNNGV. The CDR3 region is CASSHQPSSGETQYF. CDR3 DNA: TGTGCCAGCAGCCATCAGCCTAGTTCCGGAGAGACCCAGTACTTC.

This clone was seen more than once but under ten times. The chain joins TRBV6-6 to TRBJ2-1, with 10 bases that match TRBD2. The CDR3 length is 15 residues. The ends lost 6 bases at V and 2 bases at J; junction bases unmatched: 4. Germline CDR1 MNHNY, CDR2 SVGAGI (reference sequence). CDR3 protein: CASSSLAGAYNEQFF. The CDR3 DNA follows: TGTGCCAGCAGCTCCCTAGCGGGAGCCTACAATGAGCAGTTCTTC.

This clone has a handful of counts. This may stem from a read error, because a much larger clone lies one nucleotide away. The chain recombines TRBV7-6 with TRBJ2-7; TRBD2 matches 9 bases. V shed 5 bases and J 2 bases; nucleotides not matched to a gene: 4. Germline assignment: CDR1 SGHVS and CDR2 FNYEAQ. CDR3 size: 14 residues. The CDR3 sequence is CASSHERGAYEQYF. The CDR3 nucleotides read TGTGCCAGCAGCCATGAGCGGGGGGCCTACGAGCAGTACTTC.

This clone was seen repeatedly, ten times or more. The rearrangement uses TRBV7-3 and TRBJ1-2; TRBD1 is a possible D gene (6 bases). V was clipped by 2 bases and J by 3 bases, with 10 bases between them. Germline V gene data show CDR1 as SGHTA and CDR2 as FQGTGA. There are 14 residues in the CDR3. The CDR3 sequence is CASSLVAGDYGYTF. As DNA, the CDR3 is TGTGCCAGCAGCTTAGTCGCAGGGGACTATGGCTACACCTTC.

The rearrangement uses TRBV9 and TRBJ2-7; D may be TRBD1 (6 bases). Trimming took 4 bases from V and 0 from J, leaving 11 bases between them. The germline V gene encodes CDR1 SGDLS and CDR2 YYNGEE. The length of the CDR3 is 14 residues. The DNA of the CDR3 is TGTGCCAGCAGCTCGCCGGGACACTCCTACGAGCAGTACTTC. Its protein is CASSSPGHSYEQYF. The full variable domain, in which reference TRBV9 and TRBJ2-7 provide the parts outside the CDR3, is DSGVTQTPKHLITATGQRVTLRCSPRSGDLSVYWYQQSLDQGLQFLIQYYNGEERAKGNILERFSAQQFPDLHSELNLSSLELGDSALYFCASSSPGHSYEQYFGPGTRLTVT.

The V gene is TRBV5-6, the J gene TRBJ2-5; D gene uncertain. The last part of the DNA fits TRBJ2-7 better; the J call may be wrong. Looked up from germline, CDR1 is SGHDT and CDR2 is YYEEEE. The CDR3 loop spans 13 amino acids. CDR3 loop: CASSEWSVYEQYF. CDR3 sequence (DNA): TGTGCCAGCAGTGAATGGTCTGTCTACGAGCAGTACTTC.

This clone showed up just a few times. With a far larger clone one base away, a read error is the likely cause. V usage is TRBV4-2 and J usage is TRBJ2-7; 8 bases fit TRBD1. The V segment lost 3 bases and the J segment 4 bases; nucleotides outside the gene matches: 8. The CDR3 consists of 15 residues. The germline V gene has CDR1 LGHNA and CDR2 YNFKEQ. The CDR3 sequence: CASSHGQGEGYEQYF. The CDR3 bases are TGTGCCAGCAGCCACGGACAGGGTGAGGGGTACGAGCAGTACTTC.

The chain joins TRBV6-4 to TRBJ2-7; maybe TRBD2 (5 bases). This CDR3 spans 12 amino acids. V gave up 5 bases and J gave up 6 bases, with 11 bases separating them. Germline V gene lookup returns CDR1 MRHNA and CDR2 SNTAGT. For the CDR3, the DNA is TGTGCCAGCAGTTTCCTGAGCGGCGAGCAGTACTTC. It translates to CASSFLSGEQYF.

Many counts were recorded for this clone. J is TRBJ2-7 and V is TRBV4-3; D gene unclear. Germline CDR1 is LGHNA and CDR2 is YSLEER. The CDR3 length is 14 residues. The germline V and J ends were trimmed by 1 base and 6 bases, with 13 bases remaining between them. As DNA, the CDR3 is TGCGCCAGCAGCCAAGGTCCTGCGTTGGGCGAGCAGTACTTC. As protein: CASSQGPALGEQYF.

In regard to this clone: This probably arose from a read error, given a far larger clone one base away. This specimen includes other DNA sequences encoding the same CDR3. The rearrangement uses TRBV4-1 and TRBJ2-7; no firm D call. The CDR3 runs to 13 residues. CDR1 MGHRA and CDR2 YSYEKL come from the germline V gene. CDR3 region: CASSWTASYEQYF. DNA for the CDR3: TGTGCCAGCAGTTGGACGGCCTCCTACGAGCAGTACTTC.

This clone appeared a few times. This likely traces to a read error, being one base from a far larger clone. This rearrangement joins TRBV7-9 to TRBJ2-1; 7 bases map to TRBD2. J was trimmed by 10 bases and V by 2 bases; bases with no gene match: 8. The CDR3 contains 14 residues. CDR1 and CDR2 (germline): SEHNR, FQNEAQ (reference sequence). For the CDR3, the DNA is TGTGCCAGCAGCTTACAAGGGGACTACGAGGAGCAGTTCTTC. It is translated as CASSLQGDYEEQFF.